The 5 T cell receptor beta chains in this list originate from one sample, sequenced in a study of cytomegalovirus exposure and HLA in healthy donors. 13 Jbeta primers and 60 Vbeta primers were used for the PCR. The repertoire was sequenced with immunoSEQ multiplex PCR; TCRdb's copy has only in-frame clones and lacks some. The sample includes 150,000 to 200,000 clones, approximately 67% of them seen just once. Sequencing used PBMCs. The source is a woman between 18 and 30 years old in good health and CMV-seropositive.

The chain has TRBV2 and TRBJ1-2; possible D gene TRBD1, 6 bases. Germline-derived CDR1 and CDR2 are SNHLY and FYNNEI. V lost 3 bases and J 2 bases, leaving 13 bases between the germline ends. The CDR3 loop spans 15 amino acids. As DNA, the CDR3 is TGTGCCAGCAGTGAGGATTGGCAGGGGAACTATGGCTACACCTTC. It is translated as CASSEDWQGNYGYTF.

The chain couples TRBV29-1 to TRBJ1-2; 7 nucleotides match TRBD1. Germline CDR1 is SQVTM and CDR2 is ANQGSEA. V dropped 6 bases and J dropped 1; count of bases not matched to a gene: 11. The CDR3 has 15 residues. The CDR3 reads CSVGQPRGNNYGYTF. The CDR3 DNA is TGCAGCGTGGGACAGCCCCGGGGAAATAACTATGGCTACACCTTC.

The chain recombines TRBV7-9 with TRBJ1-1; D not resolved. The CDR3 consists of 10 residues. Germline CDR1 and CDR2: SEHNR and FQNEAQ (reference sequence). The V and J ends lost 5 bases and 7 bases respectively, with 5 bases between them. The CDR3 loop reads CASSHNEAFF. The CDR3 region has the DNA TGTGCCAGCAGCCACAATGAAGCTTTCTTT.

The V call is TRBV10-3, the J call TRBJ2-7; 7 bases are shared with TRBD2. After removal of 0 bases from V and 3 bases from J, the junction contained 11 bases not matched to a gene. Germline assignment: CDR1 ENHRY and CDR2 SYGVKD. The CDR3 loop spans 17 amino acids. DNA for the CDR3: TGTGCCATCAGTGAGTCGATGGGGAGGGCAACGTACTACGAGCAGTACTTC. Amino acids: CAISESMGRATYYEQYF.

The J gene is TRBJ2-7, the V gene TRBV27, with a weak D call TRBD1 (5 bases). CDR1 is MNHEY, CDR2 SMNVEV, per germline (reference sequence). V was trimmed by 5 bases and J by 3 bases, leaving 11 bases between them. The CDR3 is 13 amino acids. In DNA, the CDR3 is TGTGCCAGCAGTCGGACATCTCACTACGAGCAGTACTTC. Its protein product is CASSRTSHYEQYF.